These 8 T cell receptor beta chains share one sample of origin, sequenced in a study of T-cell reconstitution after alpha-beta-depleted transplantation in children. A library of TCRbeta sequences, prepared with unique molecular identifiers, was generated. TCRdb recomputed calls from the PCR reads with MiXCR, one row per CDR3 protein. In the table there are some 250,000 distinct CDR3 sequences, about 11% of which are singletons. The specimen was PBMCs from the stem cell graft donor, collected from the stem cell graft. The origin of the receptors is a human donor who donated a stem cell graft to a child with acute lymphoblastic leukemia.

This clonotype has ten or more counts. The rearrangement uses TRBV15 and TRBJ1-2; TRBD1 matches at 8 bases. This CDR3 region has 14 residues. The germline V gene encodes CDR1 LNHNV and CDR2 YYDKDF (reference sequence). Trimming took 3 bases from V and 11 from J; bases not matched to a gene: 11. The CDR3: CATSRDRVTRLYTF. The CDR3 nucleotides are TGTGCCACCAGCAGGGACAGGGTCACGAGGCTGTACACCTTC.

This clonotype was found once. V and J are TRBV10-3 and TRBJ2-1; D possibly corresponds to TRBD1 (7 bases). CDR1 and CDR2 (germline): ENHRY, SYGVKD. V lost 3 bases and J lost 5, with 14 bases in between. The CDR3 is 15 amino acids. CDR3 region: CAISDRGTADNEQFF. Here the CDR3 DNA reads TGTGCCATCAGTGATCGGGGGACAGCGGACAATGAGCAGTTCTTC.

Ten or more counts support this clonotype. CDR3 sequence (DNA): TGCGCCAGCAGCTTGGTGGGGGGACAGGGGTCTAACGAGCAGTTCTTC. It yields the protein CASSLVGGQGSNEQFF. The chain employs TRBV5-1 and TRBJ2-1; 10 bases map to TRBD1. Germline V CDR1 and CDR2: SGHRS, YFSETQ. The CDR3 runs to 16 residues. The junction had 10 bases not matched to a gene; V was cut back by 0 bases and J by 10 bases.

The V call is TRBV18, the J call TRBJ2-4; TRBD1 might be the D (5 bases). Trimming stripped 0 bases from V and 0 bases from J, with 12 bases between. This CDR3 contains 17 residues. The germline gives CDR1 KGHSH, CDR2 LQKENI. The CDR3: CASSPPQGRVAKNIQYF. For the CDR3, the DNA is TGTGCCAGCTCACCACCTCAGGGCCGAGTAGCCAAAAACATTCAGTACTTC.

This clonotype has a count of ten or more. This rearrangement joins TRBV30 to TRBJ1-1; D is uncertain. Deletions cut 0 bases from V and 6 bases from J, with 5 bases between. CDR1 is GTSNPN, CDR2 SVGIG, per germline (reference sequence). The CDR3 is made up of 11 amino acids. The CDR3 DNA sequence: TGTGCCTGGAGTGTACTCGCTGAAGCTTTCTTT. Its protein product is CAWSVLAEAFF.

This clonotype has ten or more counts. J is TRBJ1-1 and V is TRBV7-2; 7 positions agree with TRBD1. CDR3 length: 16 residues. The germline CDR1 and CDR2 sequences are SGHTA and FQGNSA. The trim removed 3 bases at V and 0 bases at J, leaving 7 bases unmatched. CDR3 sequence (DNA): TGTGCCAGCAGCTTTGGGACAGCGACCTTGAACACTGAAGCTTTCTTT. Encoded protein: CASSFGTATLNTEAFF. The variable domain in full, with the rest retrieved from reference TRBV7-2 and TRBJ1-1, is GAGVSQSPSNKVTEKGKDVELRCDPISGHTALYWYRQSLGQGLEFLIYFQGNSAPDKSGLPSDRFSAERTGGSVSTLTIQRTQQEDSAVYLCASSFGTATLNTEAFFGQGTRLTVV.

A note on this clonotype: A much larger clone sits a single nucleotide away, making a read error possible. CDR3 DNA sequence: TGTGCCAGCAGTTACTTGCCGACGAGGGACATTCAGTACTTC. The encoded protein is CASSYLPTRDIQYF. The rearrangement joins TRBV6-5 to TRBJ2-4, with TRBD2 as a possible D gene (5 bases). V lost 1 base, J lost 8 bases, and 12 bases lay in between. Germline values: CDR1 MNHEY, CDR2 SVGAGI. There are 14 residues in the CDR3.

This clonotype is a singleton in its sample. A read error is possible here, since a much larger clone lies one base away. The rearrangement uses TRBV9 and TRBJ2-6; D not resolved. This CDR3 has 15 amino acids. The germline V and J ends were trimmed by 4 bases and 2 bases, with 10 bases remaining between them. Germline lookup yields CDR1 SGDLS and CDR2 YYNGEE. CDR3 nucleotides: TGTGCCAGCAGCCTCGAAGCCCCTGGGGCCAACGTCCTGACTTTC. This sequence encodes CASSLEAPGANVLTF.